This TCR beta chain emerged from a study of T cell changes during pregnancy in multiple sclerosis (dated by TCRdb to 2018 to 2020). About the investigation overall: The study examined how the T cell repertoire changed over the course of pregnancy in women with multiple sclerosis.

Regarding this clone: No cognate antigen has been identified for it. Base qualities are not recorded, but no much larger clone differs from it by a single base.

The library was prepared using the immunoSEQ multiplex PCR assay. TCRdb stores this immuneACCESS table with in-frame sequences only. Part of the clones is absent; in the studies checked, under half of the shortfall reflects unresolved V genes, and no reason is known for the rest. Here the sample has tens of thousands of clones; approximately 90% occur a single time. About 3.3% of the sample is taken by the ten largest. The CDR3 covers 15 residues, taking in both the cysteine and the phenylalanine. Only the CDR3 region is kept as DNA, spanning 45 bases read in frame from base 1. CDR1 SQVTM and CDR2 ANQGSEA were looked up in the germline V gene. V has 4 bases trimmed and J has 4 bases trimmed; junction bases matching no gene number 6.

Here the chain combines TRBV29-1 and TRBJ2-5, and 13 bases in between align with TRBD2. The receptor comes from a female donor in good health, enrolled as a control in a pregnancy study. This specimen was CD4+ T cells from peripheral blood mononuclear cells, taken in the first trimester of pregnancy. The nucleotide sequence is TGCAGCGTTGGGACTAGCGGGAGTAACGGAGAGACCCAGTACTTC. Its coded protein is CSVGTSGSNGETQYF. Reference TRBV29-1 and TRBJ2-5 proteins supply the regions before and after the CDR3; the full variable domain is: SAVISQKPSRDICQRGTSLTIQCQVDSQVTMMFWYRQQPGQSLTLIATANQGSEATYESGFVIDKFPISRPNLTFSTLTVSNMSPEDSSIYLCSVGTSGSNGETQYFGPGTRLLVL.